The text below deals with one T cell receptor beta chain. This specimen belongs to a study of control samples from healthy donors and cancer patients. J gave up 7 bases and V 7 bases, and 6 bases lay outside the gene matches. The CDR3 runs to 13 residues. The V gene's germline CDR1 is MNHEY and CDR2 SVGAGI. Some clones are missing from TCRdb's copy, which holds only in-frame ones; the method was immunoSEQ multiplex PCR. Among about 140,000 clones, roughly nine tenths were seen once, and the ten largest hold roughly 10%. Sequencing input: blood. The source of this sequence is a woman aged 25 to 39 in good health. The rearrangement links TRBV6-5 to TRBJ2-3; 9 nucleotides align to TRBD2. The CDR3 DNA sequence: TGTGCCAGCATGCGGGAGGGGCTGAATACGCAGTATTTT. Its protein is CASMREGLNTQYF.